A single sample is the source of the 31 T cell receptor beta chains below, sequenced in a study of blood T cell repertoires in COVID-19. The assay was immunoSEQ multiplex PCR, and TCRdb's table has in-frame clones only and misses some. The sample consists of 110,000 to 150,000 clones, 84% of them appearing once. Sequencing was done on a sample of PBMCs or T cells enriched from blood (not recorded which). The receptor source for this set is a man aged 35 to 55 with acute COVID-19.

The rearrangement joins TRBV7-9 to TRBJ2-2; D remains ambiguous. CDR1 and CDR2 (germline): SEHNR, FQNEAQ (reference sequence). V was pared by 5 bases and J by 1 base, with 2 bases between. The CDR3 contains 12 residues. Here the CDR3 reads CASSLNTGELFF. DNA of the CDR3: TGTGCCAGCAGCCTGAACACCGGGGAGCTGTTTTTT. Variable domain in full (rest from reference TRBV7-9 and TRBJ2-2): DTGVSQNPRHKITKRGQNVTFRCDPISEHNRLYWYRQTLGQGPEFLTYFQNEAQLEKSRLLSDRFSAERPKGSFSTLEIQRTEQGDSAMYLCASSLNTGELFFGEGSRLTVL.

The chain is built from TRBV11-3 and TRBJ2-7; TRBD2 might be the D (5 bases). The V and J ends lost 2 bases and 6 bases respectively, with 17 bases between them. The CDR3 sequence is 15 residues long. Germline-derived CDR1 and CDR2 are SGHNT and YENEEA. DNA of the CDR3: TGTGCCAGCAGCTTAAGTAGCGCTCGAGCAAGCGAGCAGTACTTC. Translation: CASSLSSARASEQYF. The complete variable domain, with remaining parts taken from reference TRBV11-3 and TRBJ2-7, reads EAGVVQSPRYKIIEKKQPVAFWCNPISGHNTLYWYLQNLGQGPELLIRYENEEAVDDSQLPKDRFSAERLKGVDSTLKIQPAELGDSAVYLCASSLSSARASEQYFGPGTRLTVT.

V gene TRBV5-6 combines with J gene TRBJ2-3, with D perhaps matching TRBD1 (5 bases). The CDR3 sequence is 16 residues long. Germline assignment: CDR1 SGHDT and CDR2 YYEEEE. V gave up 3 bases and J gave up 2 bases, with 16 bases separating them. In nucleotides, the CDR3 is TGTGCCAGCAGCTCCCCCCTCAGGGAAATCACAGATACGCAGTATTTT. Its translation: CASSSPLREITDTQYF.

The gene calls are TRBV2 and TRBJ2-7; D gene uncertain. Per the germline V gene, CDR1 is SNHLY and CDR2 is FYNNEI. The CDR3 has 17 amino acids. Trimming left V 0 bases short and J 1 base short, with 16 bases between. Here the CDR3 DNA reads TGTGCCAGCAGTGAAGCGCTTCCCCCTGGTCGGTCCTACGAGCAGTACTTC. Translated: CASSEALPPGRSYEQYF. The full variable domain, its missing parts supplied by reference TRBV2 and TRBJ2-7, is EPEVTQTPSHQVTQMGQEVILRCVPISNHLYFYWYRQILGQKVEFLVSFYNNEISEKSEIFDDQFSVERPDGSNFTLKIRSTKLEDSAMYFCASSEALPPGRSYEQYFGPGTRLTVT.

The V call is TRBV27, the J call TRBJ2-1, with a weak D call TRBD2 (5 bases). The CDR3 totals 15 residues. Trimming took 3 bases from V and 2 from J, leaving 11 bases between them. Germline CDR1 MNHEY, CDR2 SMNVEV (reference sequence). The CDR3 loop reads CASSFMAGPYNEQFF. The CDR3 DNA sequence: TGTGCCAGCAGTTTCATGGCGGGCCCCTACAATGAGCAGTTCTTC.

The chain couples TRBV7-9 to TRBJ1-1, with TRBD1 as a possible D gene (5 bases). CDR3 length: 13 residues. Germline V gives CDR1 SEHNR, CDR2 FQNEAQ (reference sequence). Trimming took off 5 bases at V and 1 base at J, with 8 bases between the two ends. CDR3 protein: CASSTQGNTEAFF. The CDR3 nucleotides are TGTGCCAGCAGCACTCAGGGGAACACTGAAGCTTTCTTT.

The rearrangement links TRBV5-5 to TRBJ2-7; D remains unclear. Germline V CDR1 and CDR2: SGHKS, YYEKEE (reference sequence). The CDR3 consists of 14 residues. Trimming removed 4 bases at V and 0 bases at J, with 11 bases between. CDR3 residues: CASSPSGGSYEQYF. In DNA, the CDR3 is TGTGCCAGCAGCCCCTCCGGCGGCTCCTACGAGCAGTACTTC.

This chain joins TRBV7-2 and TRBJ1-1; D remains unclear. CDR3 size: 12 residues. Germline V lookup: CDR1 SGHTA, CDR2 FQGNSA. Trimming shortened V by 10 bases and J by 4 bases, and 13 bases separated the two germline ends. CDR3 sequence: CATAEEGTEAFF. CDR3 nucleotides: TGTGCCACGGCCGAGGAGGGCACTGAAGCTTTCTTT.

The chain joins TRBV15 to TRBJ1-5; no reliable D call. CDR1 is LNHNV, CDR2 YYDKDF, per germline (reference sequence). Trimming stripped 3 bases from V and 6 bases from J, with 12 bases between. The CDR3 spans 14 residues. The CDR3 sequence: CATSRGVQSQPQHF. For the CDR3, the DNA is TGTGCCACCAGCAGGGGAGTGCAGAGTCAGCCCCAGCATTTT.

This clone was detected only a few times. The chain is built from TRBV2 and TRBJ2-2; weak D call: TRBD1 (5 bases). Germline CDR1 reads SNHLY; CDR2 reads FYNNEI. This CDR3 contains 13 residues. The ends were cut back, 3 bases at V and 8 bases at J, with 10 bases in the middle. This CDR3 is CASSDRGPGELFF. CDR3 bases: TGTGCCAGCAGTGATAGGGGTCCGGGGGAGCTGTTTTTT.

In its sample, this clone was seen once. J is TRBJ2-7 and V is TRBV12-3 or TRBV12-4; D perhaps matches TRBD2 (6 bases). The CDR3 is made up of 13 amino acids. Trimming shortened V by 3 bases and J by 6 bases, and 12 bases separated the two germline ends. The CDR3 loop is CASSFGGYLEQYF. CDR3 in DNA: TGTGCCAGCAGTTTTGGAGGGTACCTCGAGCAGTACTTC.

This chain connects TRBV5-1 to TRBJ2-4; D gene uncertain. The ends were cut back, 5 bases at V and 6 bases at J, with 6 bases in the middle. CDR3 size: 11 residues. CDR1 is SGHRS, CDR2 YFSETQ, per germline. The CDR3 loop reads CASSPGNIQYF. In DNA form, the CDR3 reads TGCGCCAGCAGTCCGGGAAACATTCAGTACTTC.

This clone was observed once. The rearrangement links TRBV19 to TRBJ2-3; 7 positions agree with TRBD1. The CDR3 totals 14 residues. V was pared by 4 bases and J by 2 bases, with 3 bases of the junction left unmatched. The V gene's germline CDR1 is LNHDA and CDR2 SQIVND (reference sequence). CDR3 bases: TGTGCCAGTAGTAAGGGGGCCTACACAGATACGCAGTATTTT. Encoded protein: CASSKGAYTDTQYF. The whole variable domain, remainder taken from reference TRBV19 and TRBJ2-3, is DGGITQSPKYLFRKEGQNVTLSCEQNLNHDAMYWYRQDPGQGLRLIYYSQIVNDFQKGDIAEGYSVSREKKESFPLTVTSAQKNPTAFYLCASSKGAYTDTQYFGPGTRLTVL.

The V and J genes are TRBV7-2 and TRBJ2-3, with TRBD2 matching 7 bases. The CDR3 is 16 residues long. From germline, CDR1 is SGHTA and CDR2 FQGNSA. V trimming: 1 base; J trimming: 4 bases; junction bases outside the gene matches: 8. The CDR3 DNA is TGTGCCAGCAGCTTAGTAGGTTTAGCGGGCGCAGATACGCAGTATTTT. The encoded protein is CASSLVGLAGADTQYF.

The V and J genes are TRBV6-5 and TRBJ1-3, with D unclear. The CDR3 sequence is 14 residues long. The V gene lost 6 bases and the J gene lost 4 bases, with 13 bases spanning the gap. Germline V CDR1 and CDR2: MNHEY, SVGAGI. CDR3 protein: CASSPVRSGNTIYF. CDR3 DNA sequence: TGTGCCAGCAGCCCGGTCCGGTCCGGAAACACCATATATTTT.

This clone was counted only a few times. This sequence joins TRBV4-3 and TRBJ1-6; a weak D match, TRBD1 (6 bases). Germline CDR1 and CDR2: LGHNA and YSLEER. The CDR3 sequence is 14 residues long. The germline V and J ends were trimmed by 6 bases and 8 bases, with 14 bases remaining between them. CDR3 amino acids: CASRQGPKDSPLHF. In nucleotides, the CDR3 is TGCGCCAGCAGACAGGGACCAAAGGATTCACCCCTCCACTTT.

In this sample, this clone turned up once. The rearrangement joins TRBV5-6 to TRBJ2-5; TRBD1 agrees at 8 bases. V shed 2 bases and J 5 bases; nucleotides not matched to a gene: 8. Germline V gene lookup returns CDR1 SGHDT and CDR2 YYEEEE. This CDR3 is 15 amino acids long. CDR3 region: CASSFLGQGGETQYF. The CDR3 DNA sequence: TGTGCCAGCAGCTTCCTCGGACAGGGTGGGGAGACCCAGTACTTC.

V is TRBV4-1 and J is TRBJ2-3; 15 bases map to TRBD2. V shed 3 bases and J 0 bases; nucleotides not matched to a gene: 4. The CDR3 contains 18 residues. In germline, CDR1 is MGHRA, CDR2 YSYEKL. Here the CDR3 reads CASSQGLAGGLSTDTQYF. The CDR3 nucleotides read TGCGCCAGCAGCCAGGGACTAGCGGGGGGCCTTAGCACAGATACGCAGTATTTT.

The CDR3 spells CASRGQADYGYTF. CDR3 sequence (DNA): TGTGCCAGCAGGGGCCAGGCAGACTATGGCTACACCTTC. The V call is TRBV25-1, the J call TRBJ1-2; D gene uncertain. The CDR3 covers 13 residues. CDR1 and CDR2 (germline): MGHDK, SYGVNS. The V end lost 6 bases, the J end lost 3 bases, and 11 bases lay between the germline ends.

The rearrangement links TRBV12-3 or TRBV12-4 to TRBJ2-1; TRBD2 agrees at 8 bases. The CDR3 contains 12 residues. With V trimmed by 6 bases and J by 10 bases, 5 bases remained unmatched. In DNA, the CDR3 is TGTGCCAGCAGATATAGCGGGACCGAGCAGTTCTTC. Its protein is CASRYSGTEQFF.

The chain uses TRBV30 and TRBJ2-3; D is possibly TRBD2 (5 bases). The CDR3 totals 15 residues. CDR1 GTSNPN and CDR2 SVGIG come from the germline V gene (reference sequence). The germline V and J ends were trimmed by 5 bases and 2 bases, with 17 bases remaining between them. The CDR3 DNA follows: TGTGCCTGGTCCTCCTCGGGATTCCCCACAGATACGCAGTATTTT. It codes for CAWSSSGFPTDTQYF.

CDR3 bases: TGTGCCAGCGGTAAAGACATAAATAATTCACCCCTCCACTTT. Translated, it gives CASGKDINNSPLHF. The chain combines TRBV9 with TRBJ1-6; D not resolved. The CDR3 is 14 amino acids. Looked up from germline, CDR1 is SGDLS and CDR2 is YYNGEE. The V end lost 7 bases, the J end lost 5 bases, and 13 bases lay between the germline ends.

The DNA of the CDR3 is TGCAGCGCCTCGAGCGGCAGCAGCAATCAGCCCCAGCATTTT. Translating gives CSASSGSSNQPQHF. The chain carries TRBV29-1 and TRBJ1-5; D is undetermined. The CDR3 is 14 amino acids. CDR1 and CDR2 (germline): SQVTM, ANQGSEA. The germline V and J ends were trimmed by 7 bases and 1 base, with 14 bases remaining between them.

The chain is built from TRBV4-1 and TRBJ2-1, with 11 bases identical to TRBD2. Germline V gives CDR1 MGHRA, CDR2 YSYEKL. There are 16 residues in the CDR3. The ends lost 2 bases at V and 3 bases at J; junction bases unmatched: 3. The CDR3 is CASSQWGLADYNEQFF. The CDR3 nucleotides are TGCGCCAGCAGCCAATGGGGACTAGCGGACTACAATGAGCAGTTCTTC.

The chain employs TRBV27 and TRBJ2-6, with D possibly matching TRBD1 (6 bases). CDR1 is MNHEY and CDR2 is SMNVEV in the germline V gene (reference sequence). V was cut by 3 bases and J by 4 bases, with 13 bases left in between. CDR3 size: 16 residues. CDR3 in DNA: TGTGCCAGCAGTTTCCAGGGGCCAGCCGGGGCCAACGTCCTGACTTTC. Protein: CASSFQGPAGANVLTF.

This chain uses TRBV30 with TRBJ1-1; D uncertain. This CDR3 contains 15 residues. Germline V gene lookup returns CDR1 GTSNPN and CDR2 SVGIG (reference sequence). Trimming stripped 1 base from V and 5 bases from J, with 17 bases between. The CDR3 bases are TGTGCCTGGAGTGGGACTAGCTCCCGGGAAACTGAAGCTTTCTTT. It translates to CAWSGTSSRETEAFF.

The CDR3 spells CASSYGGEKLFF. The CDR3 bases are TGTGCCAGCAGTTACGGGGGGGAAAAACTGTTTTTT. V and J are TRBV6-6 and TRBJ1-4, with a weak D call TRBD1 (5 bases). Looked up from germline, CDR1 is MNHNY and CDR2 is SVGAGI (reference sequence). With 2 bases removed from V and 8 bases from J, the gap between germline ends came to 6 bases. The CDR3 covers 12 residues.

V is TRBV5-4 and J is TRBJ2-5; TRBD2 matches 9 bases. The CDR3 loop spans 16 amino acids. Germline CDR1 is SGHNT and CDR2 is YYREEE (reference sequence). With V trimmed by 0 bases and J by 1 base, 4 bases remained unmatched. CDR3 sequence: CASSLGVAGAQETQYF. CDR3 DNA: TGTGCCAGCAGCTTGGGGGTAGCGGGGGCCCAAGAGACCCAGTACTTC.

The J gene is TRBJ2-3, the V gene TRBV18; 7 bases are a match to TRBD1. Trimming cost V 3 bases and J 1 base; bases outside gene matches: 4. Germline V CDR1 and CDR2: KGHSH, LQKENI. The CDR3 is 15 residues long. The CDR3 bases are TGTGCCAGCTCACCGAAGGGGGCAGGCACAGATACGCAGTATTTT. This encodes CASSPKGAGTDTQYF.

The chain combines TRBV9 with TRBJ2-5; D gene unclear. The CDR3 spans 15 residues. V was clipped by 0 bases and J by 2 bases, with 11 bases between them. The germline CDR1 and CDR2 sequences are SGDLS and YYNGEE. CDR3 sequence (DNA): TGTGCCAGCAGCGTAGTAAGAAAGCTACAAGAGACCCAGTACTTC. This sequence encodes CASSVVRKLQETQYF.

The gene calls are TRBV4-3 and TRBJ2-1; possible D gene TRBD2, 6 bases. Trimming stripped 0 bases from V and 0 bases from J, with 9 bases between. The CDR3 spans 16 residues. CDR1 is LGHNA, CDR2 YSLEER, per germline. The CDR3 DNA reads TGCGCCAGCAGCCAAGATTGGCGGGGCTCCTACAATGAGCAGTTCTTC. Its protein product is CASSQDWRGSYNEQFF.